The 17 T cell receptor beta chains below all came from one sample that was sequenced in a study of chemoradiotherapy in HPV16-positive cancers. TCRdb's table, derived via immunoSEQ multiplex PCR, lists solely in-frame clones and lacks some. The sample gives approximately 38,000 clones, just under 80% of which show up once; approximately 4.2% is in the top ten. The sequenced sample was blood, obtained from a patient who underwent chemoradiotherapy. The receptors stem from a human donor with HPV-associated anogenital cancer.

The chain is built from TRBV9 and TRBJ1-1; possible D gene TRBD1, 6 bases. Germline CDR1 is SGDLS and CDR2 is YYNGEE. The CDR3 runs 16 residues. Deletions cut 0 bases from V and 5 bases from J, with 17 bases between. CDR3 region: CASSVGQGYHPTEAFF. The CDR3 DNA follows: TGTGCCAGCAGCGTAGGGCAGGGGTACCACCCAACTGAAGCTTTCTTT.

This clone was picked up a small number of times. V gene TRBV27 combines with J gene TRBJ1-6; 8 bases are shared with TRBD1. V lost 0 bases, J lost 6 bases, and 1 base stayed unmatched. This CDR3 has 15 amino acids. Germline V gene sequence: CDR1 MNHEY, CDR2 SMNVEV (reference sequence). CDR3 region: CASSLSDRGNSPLHF. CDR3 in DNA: TGTGCCAGCAGTTTATCTGACAGGGGTAATTCACCCCTCCACTTT.

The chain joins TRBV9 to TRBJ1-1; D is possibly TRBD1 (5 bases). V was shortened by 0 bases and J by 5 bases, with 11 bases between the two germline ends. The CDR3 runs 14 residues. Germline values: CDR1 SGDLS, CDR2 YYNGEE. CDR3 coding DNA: TGTGCCAGCAGCGTAGATGGGGGGATAACTGAAGCTTTCTTT. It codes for CASSVDGGITEAFF. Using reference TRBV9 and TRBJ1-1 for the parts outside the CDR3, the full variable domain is DSGVTQTPKHLITATGQRVTLRCSPRSGDLSVYWYQQSLDQGLQFLIQYYNGEERAKGNILERFSAQQFPDLHSELNLSSLELGDSALYFCASSVDGGITEAFFGQGTRLTVV.

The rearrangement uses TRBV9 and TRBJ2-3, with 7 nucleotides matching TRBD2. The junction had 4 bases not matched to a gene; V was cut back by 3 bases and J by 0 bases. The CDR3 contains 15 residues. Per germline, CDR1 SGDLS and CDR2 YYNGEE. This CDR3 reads CASSGLAASTDTQYF. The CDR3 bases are TGTGCCAGCAGCGGGCTAGCGGCTAGCACAGATACGCAGTATTTT.

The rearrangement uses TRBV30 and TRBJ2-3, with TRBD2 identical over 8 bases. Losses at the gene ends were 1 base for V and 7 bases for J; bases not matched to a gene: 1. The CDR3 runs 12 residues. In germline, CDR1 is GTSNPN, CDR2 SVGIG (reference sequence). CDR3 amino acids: CAWSERGNTQYF. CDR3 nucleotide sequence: TGTGCCTGGAGTGAGCGGGGGAATACGCAGTATTTT.

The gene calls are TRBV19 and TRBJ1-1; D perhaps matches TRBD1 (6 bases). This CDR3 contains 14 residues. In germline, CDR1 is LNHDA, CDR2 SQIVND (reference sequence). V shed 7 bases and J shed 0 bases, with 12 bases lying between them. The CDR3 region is CASMRTAMNTEAFF. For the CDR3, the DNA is TGTGCCAGTATGAGGACAGCAATGAACACTGAAGCTTTCTTT.

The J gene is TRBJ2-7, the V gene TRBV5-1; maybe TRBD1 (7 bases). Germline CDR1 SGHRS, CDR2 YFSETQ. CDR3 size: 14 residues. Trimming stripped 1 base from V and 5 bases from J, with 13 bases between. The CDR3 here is CASSLIRGTDEQYF. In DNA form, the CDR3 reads TGCGCCAGCAGCTTGATCAGGGGGACTGACGAGCAGTACTTC.

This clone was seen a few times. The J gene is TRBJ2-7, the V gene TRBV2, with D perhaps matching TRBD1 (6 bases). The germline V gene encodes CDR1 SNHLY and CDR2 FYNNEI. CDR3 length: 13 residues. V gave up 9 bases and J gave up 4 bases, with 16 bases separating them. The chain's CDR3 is CARQGRVEYEQYF. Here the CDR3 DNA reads TGTGCCAGGCAGGGGCGGGTGGAGTACGAGCAGTACTTC.

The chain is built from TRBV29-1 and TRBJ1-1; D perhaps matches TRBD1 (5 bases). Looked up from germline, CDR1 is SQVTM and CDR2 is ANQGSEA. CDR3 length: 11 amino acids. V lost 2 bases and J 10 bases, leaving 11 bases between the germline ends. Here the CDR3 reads CSVESGAGAFF. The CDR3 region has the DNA TGCAGCGTTGAATCCGGGGCGGGAGCTTTCTTT.

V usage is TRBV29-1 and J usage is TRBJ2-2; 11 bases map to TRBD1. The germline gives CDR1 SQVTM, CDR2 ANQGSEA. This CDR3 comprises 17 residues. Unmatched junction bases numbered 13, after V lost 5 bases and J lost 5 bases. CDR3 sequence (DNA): TGCAGCGTTCCCGGACTTGGACAGGGGGCAATAACCGGGGAGCTGTTTTTT. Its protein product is CSVPGLGQGAITGELFF.

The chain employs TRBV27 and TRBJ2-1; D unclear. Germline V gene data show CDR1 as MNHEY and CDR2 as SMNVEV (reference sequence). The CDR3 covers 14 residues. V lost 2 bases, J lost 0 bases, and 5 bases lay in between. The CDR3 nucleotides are TGTGCCAGCAGTTTAACTATCTCCTACAATGAGCAGTTCTTC. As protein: CASSLTISYNEQFF.

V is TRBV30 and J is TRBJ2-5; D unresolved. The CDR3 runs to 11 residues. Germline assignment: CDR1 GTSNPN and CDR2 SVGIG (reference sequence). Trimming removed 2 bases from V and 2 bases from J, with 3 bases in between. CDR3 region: CAWSLQETQYF. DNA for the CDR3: TGTGCCTGGAGTCTACAAGAGACCCAGTACTTC.

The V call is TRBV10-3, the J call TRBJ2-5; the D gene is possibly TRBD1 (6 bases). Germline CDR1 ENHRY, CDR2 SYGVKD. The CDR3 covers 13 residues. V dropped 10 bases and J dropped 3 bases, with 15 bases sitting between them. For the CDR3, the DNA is TGTGCCAATAGCAGGGGCATTGAAGAGACCCAGTACTTC. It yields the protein CANSRGIEETQYF.

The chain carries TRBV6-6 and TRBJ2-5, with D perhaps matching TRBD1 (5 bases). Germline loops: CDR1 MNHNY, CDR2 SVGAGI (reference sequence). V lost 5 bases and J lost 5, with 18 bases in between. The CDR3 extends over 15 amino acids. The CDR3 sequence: CASSDQQDPTETQYF. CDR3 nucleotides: TGTGCCAGCAGTGACCAACAGGACCCTACGGAGACCCAGTACTTC.

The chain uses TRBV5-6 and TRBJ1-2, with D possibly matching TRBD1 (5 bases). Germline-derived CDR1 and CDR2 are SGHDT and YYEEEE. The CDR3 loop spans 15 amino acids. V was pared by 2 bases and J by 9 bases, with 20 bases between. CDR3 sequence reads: CASSFPRSGLLRYTF. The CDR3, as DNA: TGTGCCAGCAGCTTCCCTCGATCGGGGCTGTTACGCTACACCTTC.

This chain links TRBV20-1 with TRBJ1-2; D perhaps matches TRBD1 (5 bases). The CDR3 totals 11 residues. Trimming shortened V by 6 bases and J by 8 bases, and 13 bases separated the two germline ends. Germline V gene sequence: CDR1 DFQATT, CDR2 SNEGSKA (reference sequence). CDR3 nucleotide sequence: TGCAGTGCCCAAGGGGTTCGCGGCTACACCTTC. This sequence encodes CSAQGVRGYTF.

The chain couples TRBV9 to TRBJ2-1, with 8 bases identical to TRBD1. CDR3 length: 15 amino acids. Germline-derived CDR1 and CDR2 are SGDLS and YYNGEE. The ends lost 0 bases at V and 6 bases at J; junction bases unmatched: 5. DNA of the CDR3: TGTGCCAGCAGCGTAGGACAGGGGAGTTTCAATGAGCAGTTCTTC. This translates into CASSVGQGSFNEQFF.